This TCR beta chain was documented in a study of cytomegalovirus exposure and HLA in healthy donors (dated by TCRdb to the late 2010s). The study in broad terms: In an earlier analysis of some 550 of the donors, 276 Gb of sequence data and 95 million to 130 million unique TCR beta sequences from roughly 200 million T cells were reported. An early release covering roughly 600 HLA-typed donors comprised 250 to 350 gigabases of sequencing data and around 80 million unique TCR sequences. The genetic ancestry cluster associated with self-reported Caucasian donors included 80% to 90% of the roughly 380 genotyped donors. The study was designed to test whether signatures of past pathogen exposure could be identified by cataloging public T cell receptors. The study used immunosequencing to profile the T cell repertoires of approximately 630 subjects and linked those repertoires to cytomegalovirus serostatus. Along with the approximately 670-subject first cohort, a separate validation cohort of 120 different subjects was used. To predict cytomegalovirus infection status, the study brought together high-throughput TCR immunosequencing, statistical association of individual TCRs with disease status, and machine learning. A later analysis re-examined previously published TCR beta repertoires from just over 650 donors and added high-resolution HLA genotyping to investigate patterns of TCR occurrence. Rather than using new phenotypic data, the later analysis identified candidate immune exposures from TCR beta sequences and from how often those sequences occurred across donors. To decide whether each TCR beta V gene segment behaved as functional or pseudogenic, an earlier analysis of some 570 of the donors relied on high-throughput TCR beta sequencing. Donor age, sex, ethnicity and CMV serostatus were compiled together with the repertoire data. In a later genetic analysis, genome-wide SNP genotypes for about 55% of the roughly 700 donors were used, and that subset was treated as a discovery cohort. All discovery cohort repertoires had been generated using a single sequencing platform. Both class I and class II loci were covered by HLA typing, at four-digit resolution. The number of donors typed differed by locus, with 629-630 for A, B, C, DRB1 and DQB1, 522 for DQA1, 600 to 610 for DPA1, and 400 to 490 for DPB1. About 5 DR-DQ haplotypes were handled as single units for association and clustering, since linkage in the cohort was strong. Among 398 genotyped donors of the cohort, an average of roughly 240,000 unique TCR beta nucleotide sequences were sequenced per donor, roughly 18% of them non-productive.

In total, 600 or so healthy bone marrow donors made up the cohort. All cohort members were sampled while nominally healthy, although unrecorded immune exposures were likely present. The donor was CMV seropositive and was included in the group of 250 to 300 seropositive cohort members. Every donor gave a peripheral blood sample, and the peripheral blood mononuclear cells from that sample were used for TCR beta sequencing. Genomic DNA was extracted from the blood cell samples with the Qiagen DNeasy Blood Extraction Kit. Concerning this clone itself: What antigen it recognizes has not been identified. Per-base qualities were not stored, and no clone one base away is much larger.

The library was generated by the immunoSEQ multiplex PCR assay. The multiplex PCR relied on a mix of 60 forward primers for TCR Vbeta segments and 13 reverse primers for TCR Jbeta segments. A multiplex PCR assay on genomic DNA amplified the CDR3 region of rearranged TCR beta genes. Amplified TCR beta libraries were sequenced as 87-base-pair reads on the Illumina HiSeq System. For the original study's pipeline: Across the 670 or so repertoires, a later analysis counted 78 million or so unique TCR beta chains, some 11 million of which were shared by at least two donors. To remove PCR and sequencing errors, raw reads were error-corrected and collapsed into unique sequences using a nearest-neighbor algorithm that merged closely related sequences. To assign V, D and J gene segments, CDR3 sequences were aligned to IMGT reference sequences. Each retained sequence needed at least a six-nucleotide match to both a V gene segment and a J gene segment. Rearrangements were classified as productive when the CDR3 lacked stop codons and remained in frame with V and J, and all other rearrangements were classified as non-productive. CDR3 was defined by IMGT convention, running from the second conserved V-encoded cysteine to the conserved J-encoded phenylalanine. The earlier analysis of roughly 590 of the donors excluded any sequence lacking an unambiguous match to a single V gene segment. An earlier analysis of fewer than 750 of the donors called V segments functional above 56.7% productive rearrangements and segregating when the between-donor standard deviation exceeded 5%. A statistical classification framework was developed to diagnose cytomegalovirus status using the catalog of TCR beta chain sequences. V and J gene assignment, in a later analysis, came from comparing TCR nucleotide sequences with IMGT/GENE-DB human TR gene sequences. The TCRdist pipeline was used in a later analysis to assign CDR3 sequences and most-parsimonious VDJ recombination scenarios. In a later analysis, each TCR beta chain was defined by its CDR3 amino acid sequence together with its V-gene family, and reads without a unique V-gene family were excluded. As a way to deal with suspected cross-contamination and a sequencing artifact, a later analysis dropped approximately 570 nucleotide sequences that were highly shared and had low generation probability. For each public chain, a later analysis derived a clonal expansion index from normalized ranks of inferred template counts within each repertoire. A later analysis computed generation probabilities with a VDJ recombination model fitted to out-of-frame rearrangements, and checked the results against IGoR. Hypergeometric tests were used in a later analysis to score TCR-TCR, TCR-HLA and TCR-CMV co-occurrence, with a repertoire-size bias correction applied to the TCR pairs. To estimate false discovery rates, a later analysis permuted the HLA or CMV assignments 20 times. A later analysis grouped co-occurring TCRs with DBSCAN, adding TCRdist sequence similarity when clustering within HLA-allele-positive subsets. For co-occurrence clustering, repertoires with fewer than 30,000 or more than 120,000 public chains were excluded, along with five or six repertoires with anomalous nucleotide sharing. TCRdb retrieved this table from immuneACCESS and kept in-frame rearrangements only. Not all clones are present; in checked studies, unresolved V genes account for under half, and no reason is known for the remainder. The DNA was the basis for D and trimming; V, J and clone size are from that table. The sample table holds 100,000 to 150,000 clones, of which 65% to 85% were seen once. Just under 3% of the sample comes from the top ten.

The germline V end is reduced by 3 bases and the J end by 0 bases; junction bases left unmatched: 12. The CDR3 goes from the cysteine to the phenylalanine over 19 residues. Kept here is only the CDR3 DNA, which spans 57 bases and is read in frame from base 1. CDR1 and CDR2, per the germline V gene, are ENHRY and SYGVKD. General study outcomes and caveats: A cluster of highly shared sequence variants was judged likely to be a technical artifact of the sequencing pipeline. Immune exposure information for the cohort was limited to CMV serostatus. Specific HLA alleles were associated with 15,000 to 20,000 TCR beta sequences at a false discovery rate of 0.05 in a later analysis. The study listed around 160 TCR beta chains as associated with cytomegalovirus. According to a later genetic analysis, donors in an Asian-associated ancestry cluster had fewer N-insertions in productive TCRs than the approximately 610-donor mean. Compared with equally common non-associated chains, HLA-associated TCR beta chains in a later analysis were more clonally expanded and had lower generation probabilities. A further reported finding was that TCR beta sequences accurately predicted the HLA-A and HLA-B alleles for most subjects in the first cohort. Because HLA typing was unavailable for some donors at each locus, only the typed subset was used in association tests. Across donors, most TCR sequences were observed very rarely, whereas some public TCRs were present in many individuals. In this cohort, only TCR beta chains were sequenced, and detectable features were limited by the absence of alpha or paired-chain data. A later analysis found that TCR association rates varied across HLA loci, with DRB1 alleles showing the most associated TCRs and HLA-C alleles the fewest. Most CMV-associated TCR beta chains appeared to be HLA-restricted in a later analysis, and the HLA associations seemed to be driven largely by CMV exposure. Cytomegalovirus status was reported to be diagnosed by the classifier with high specificity and sensitivity in both the original and validation cohorts. Roughly uniform sequencing depth across donors was assumed in presence/absence analyses, although this assumption may not hold. Several of the top co-occurrence clusters appeared to be linked to parvovirus B19, influenza, CMV and Epstein-Barr virus, according to a later analysis. Three of the identified cytomegalovirus-associated TCR beta chains were confirmed in vitro to be specific for cytomegalovirus antigens. Some IMGT-functional V segments, including TRBV6-2 and TRBV6-3, could not be distinguished by the 87-base-pair reads and were therefore excluded. The authors suggested that the approach could potentially be extended to other disease states and immunological phenotypes. Correlated functional status among segregating V segments might be attributable to linkage disequilibrium, but an unknown experimental factor could not be ruled out. Because counts were too low, about 15 rarely observed V segments, including chromosome 9 orphons, were left out of the earlier analysis of roughly 600 of the donors. A later genetic analysis associated a missense DCLRE1C variant with V-gene and J-gene trimming of TCR beta chains, and an independent cohort replicated the association. In an earlier analysis of 587 of the donors, most TCR beta V segments appeared in productive rearrangements about 87% or about 30% of the time, broadly matching IMGT annotations. When HLA alleles, especially DR and DQ, strongly co-occurred, TCR associations were difficult to assign to individual alleles.

The sequenced sample was PBMCs. This receptor was obtained from a woman between 35 and 50 years old in good health and CMV-seropositive. In this chain, TRBV10-3 is recombined with TRBJ1-5, and 9 junction bases match TRBD1. The CDR3 is CAISDSGTGSKISNQPQHF. The nucleotide sequence is TGTGCCATCAGTGATTCCGGGACAGGGAGCAAAATTAGCAATCAGCCCCAGCATTTT.